This T cell receptor (beta chain) originates from a study of T-cell reconstitution after alpha-beta-depleted transplantation in children (TCRdb year 2016). About the investigation overall: Using TCR repertoire profiling, the study quantitatively followed how T-cell immune reconstitution unfolded in children after TCRalphabeta/CD19-depleted allogeneic hematopoietic cell transplantation.

The CDR3 covers 13 residues, taking in both the cysteine and the phenylalanine. CDR3 DNA is the only sequence kept; it has 39 bases, read in frame from the first base. CDR1 MDHEN and CDR2 SYDVKM are derived from the germline V gene. V is clipped by 2 bases and J by 5 bases, and the sequence between their germline boundaries is 9 bases long. The treatment or condition label for this specimen denotes: allogeneic hematopoietic cell transplantation with graft depleted of TCRalphabeta T cells and CD19 B cells. The children who served as transplant recipients had been given grafts of TCRalphabeta/CD19-depleted allogeneic hematopoietic cells. Overall study results and their limits: In some patients, the high TCRbeta diversity seen at day 60 was put down to recipient T cells and intrathymic progenitors that had survived conditioning. Over the following months the frequencies of hyperexpanded clones went down, and after one year T-cell counts and TCRbeta diversity were mostly credited to newly produced T cells. Apparently early alphabetaT-cell count recovery about two months after transplant reportedly relied on only several hundred rapidly expanded clones derived from non-depleted graft cells.

Library prep was done by PCR. The sequencer was an Illumina HiSeq 2500. TCR libraries were prepared with molecular barcoding, using unique molecular identifiers to normalize TCRbeta repertoire quantification. In TCRdb, the public reads were trimmed at Q25 with fastp and aligned with MiXCR, with productive beta chains retained. All rows with the same CDR3 protein become a single entry with the most common DNA and genes. The sample records fewer than 450,000 distinct CDR3 sequences, roughly 16% of which are singletons. About 41% of the sample rests with the top ten. As concerns this clonotype: Its recognized antigen is unknown. The record has no base qualities; no much larger clone is one base away.

Specimen: PBMCs, mostly from graft donor cells, collected 360 days after TCRalphabeta/CD19-depleted stem cell transplant. The chain is made from TRBV28 and TRBJ1-1; TRBD1 is possibly the D segment (5 matching bases). This receptor was obtained from a male patient aged 2-15 years who had a stem cell transplant for acute lymphoblastic leukemia, so the T cells may come from the graft donor. The DNA sequence is TGTGCCAGCAGTTTAACGCAGGGAACTGAAGCTTTCTTT. It translates as CASSLTQGTEAFF.